These 14 T cell receptor beta chains share one sample of origin, sequenced in a study of metastatic and nonmetastatic thyroid tumors. All patients were treatment-naive before thyroid surgery. TCRdb reanalyzed the PCR reads via MiXCR. Here the sample spans 25,000 to 30,000 clones, about 16% being singletons. Sequencing was done on a sample of blood. These receptors came from a female donor with papillary thyroid cancer or a benign thyroid nodule (not recorded which). Some clones in this sample may be carry-over from other donors' samples.

In DNA, the CDR3 is TGTGCCAGCATTTTCTCCAGGCCTGGCTACACCTTC. The encoded protein is CASIFSRPGYTF. The J gene is TRBJ1-2, the V gene TRBV12-3 or TRBV12-4; no firm D call. CDR3 length equals 12 residues. The germline V and J ends were trimmed by 7 bases and 7 bases, with 13 bases remaining between them.

By its share, this clone is medium-sized (0.01 to 0.1%). The CDR3 is CASSPRTGTLYGYTF. The CDR3 DNA reads as TGTGCCAGCAGTCCAAGGACAGGGACTCTCTATGGCTACACCTTC. The rearrangement uses TRBV27 and TRBJ1-2; 8 nucleotides line up with TRBD1. Trimming removed 5 bases from V and 4 bases from J; junction bases left unmatched: 9. Germline CDR1 and CDR2: MNHEY and SMNVEV (reference sequence). This CDR3 spans 15 amino acids.

This clone is termed medium-sized. The CDR3 here is CATSDPGRDTYNEQFF. The CDR3 bases are TGTGCCACCAGTGACCCCGGACGGGACACATACAATGAGCAGTTCTTC. The J gene is TRBJ2-1, the V gene TRBV24-1; TRBD1 might be the D (6 bases). V gave up 4 bases and J gave up 4 bases, with 16 bases separating them. Germline V gene data show CDR1 as KGHDR and CDR2 as SFDVKD. This CDR3 is 16 amino acids long.

The rearrangement links TRBV20-1 to TRBJ2-3, with 12 bases identical to TRBD2. V gave up 3 bases and J gave up 1 base; unmatched junction bases: 14. The length of the CDR3 is 19 residues. From germline, CDR1 is DFQATT and CDR2 SNEGSKA (reference sequence). The chain's CDR3 is CSASPRTSGISTRTDTQYF. Here the CDR3 DNA reads TGCAGTGCTAGCCCAAGGACTAGCGGGATCTCTACCCGCACAGATACGCAGTATTTT.

This clone was detected many times. The chain combines TRBV7-2 with TRBJ1-2; TRBD1 is a possible D gene (5 bases). V was pared by 1 base and J by 3 bases, with 12 bases between. CDR1 is SGHTA and CDR2 is FQGNSA in the germline V gene. This CDR3 has 15 amino acids. The CDR3 DNA follows: TGTGCCAGCAGCTTAGGGCACGCGGGGGACTATGGCTACACCTTC. Its protein is CASSLGHAGDYGYTF.

By frequency in the sample, this clone is medium-sized. V and J are TRBV12-3 or TRBV12-4 and TRBJ2-7; D possibly corresponds to TRBD1 (6 bases). This CDR3 is built from 16 residues. Between the trimmed V and J ends, which lost 5 bases and 6 bases, there was a span of 23 bases. The CDR3 DNA follows: TGTGCCAGCAGTCCACTCTATCGGACAGTCGGCGGCGAGCAGTACTTC. This translates into CASSPLYRTVGGEQYF.

In this sample, this clone turned up a few times. This rearrangement joins TRBV12-3 or TRBV12-4 to TRBJ2-1; D call uncertain. The CDR3 has 13 residues. V lost 1 base and J lost 6, with 7 bases in between. The CDR3 loop reads CASSLGSRNEQFF. The CDR3 DNA is TGTGCCAGCAGTTTAGGGTCCCGCAATGAGCAGTTCTTC.

At least ten counts were recorded for this clone. V and J are TRBV24-1 and TRBJ2-1; no reliable D call. CDR1 is KGHDR and CDR2 is SFDVKD in the germline V gene. The CDR3 runs 17 residues. Deletions cut 0 bases from V and 7 bases from J, with 18 bases between. CDR3 region: CATSDLPGRGSLNEQFF. The CDR3 bases are TGTGCCACCAGTGATTTGCCTGGGCGAGGTAGTTTGAATGAGCAGTTCTTC.

The chain's CDR3 is CASIPWAGEKLFF. In DNA, the CDR3 is TGTGCCAGCATCCCTTGGGCAGGGGAAAAACTGTTTTTT. V gene TRBV28 combines with J gene TRBJ1-4; D is perhaps TRBD1 (5 bases). The germline V gene has CDR1 MDHEN and CDR2 SYDVKM. V lost 7 bases and J lost 8, with 14 bases in between. The CDR3 is 13 residues long.

This clone appeared many times. The chain couples TRBV19 to TRBJ1-5; D unresolved. The germline V gene encodes CDR1 LNHDA and CDR2 SQIVND (reference sequence). The CDR3 covers 14 residues. V lost 0 bases, J lost 0 bases, and 3 bases lay in between. This CDR3 reads CASSIEASNQPQHF. As DNA, the CDR3 is TGTGCCAGTAGTATAGAGGCTAGCAATCAGCCCCAGCATTTT.

This clone was recorded a few times. V is TRBV5-1 and J is TRBJ1-4, with D perhaps matching TRBD1 (5 bases). CDR3 length: 16 amino acids. Germline V gene data show CDR1 as SGHRS and CDR2 as YFSETQ. V shed 4 bases and J shed 6 bases, with 19 bases lying between them. The CDR3 loop reads CASSPRPYGADEKLFF. The CDR3 DNA reads TGCGCCAGCAGCCCCCGACCCTACGGGGCCGATGAAAAACTGTTTTTT.

This clone was counted at least ten times. This chain uses TRBV11-2 with TRBJ2-7; TRBD2 might be the D (5 bases). V was pared by 1 base and J by 7 bases, with 11 bases between. The CDR3 has 13 amino acids. The germline V gene has CDR1 SGHAT and CDR2 FQNNGV. CDR3 in DNA: TGTGCCAGCAGCTTAGTTGAGGGTTTTGAGCAGTACTTC. Encoded protein: CASSLVEGFEQYF.

This clone was seen repeatedly, ten times or more. The chain recombines TRBV13 with TRBJ1-3, with TRBD1 as a possible D gene (6 bases). Trimming pared 5 bases from V and 2 bases from J, leaving 10 bases between. The CDR3 has 14 residues. Germline CDR1 and CDR2: PRHDT and FYEKMQ (reference sequence). The CDR3, as DNA: TGTGCCAGCAGCGATAAGGGGGCTGGAAACACCATATATTTT. Its protein product is CASSDKGAGNTIYF. Looking up the rest from reference TRBV13 and TRBJ1-3 gives the full variable domain: AAGVIQSPRHLIKEKRETATLKCYPIPRHDTVYWYQQGPGQDPQFLISFYEKMQSDKGSIPDRFSAQQFSDYHSELNMSSLELGDSALYFCASSDKGAGNTIYFGEGSWLTVV.

The V call is TRBV20-1, the J call TRBJ2-2, with 11 bases identical to TRBD2. Germline lookup yields CDR1 DFQATT and CDR2 SNEGSKA (reference sequence). The trim removed 7 bases at V and 4 bases at J, leaving 14 bases unmatched. The CDR3 loop spans 17 amino acids. The CDR3 reads CSDRVTSGGGGTGELFF. DNA of the CDR3: TGCAGTGATAGGGTCACTAGCGGGGGCGGGGGCACCGGGGAGCTGTTTTTT.